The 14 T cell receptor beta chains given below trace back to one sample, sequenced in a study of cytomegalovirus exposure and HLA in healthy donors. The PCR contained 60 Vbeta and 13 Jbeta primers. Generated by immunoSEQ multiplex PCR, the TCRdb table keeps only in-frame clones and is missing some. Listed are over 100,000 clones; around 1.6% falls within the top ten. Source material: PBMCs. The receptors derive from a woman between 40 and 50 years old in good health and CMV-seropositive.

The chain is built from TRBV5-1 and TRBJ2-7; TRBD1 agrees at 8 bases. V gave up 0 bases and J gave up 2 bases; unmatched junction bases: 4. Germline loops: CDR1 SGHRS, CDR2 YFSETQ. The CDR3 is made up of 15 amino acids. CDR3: CASSLGGTGTYEQYF. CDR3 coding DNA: TGCGCCAGCAGCTTGGGGGGGACAGGTACCTACGAGCAGTACTTC.

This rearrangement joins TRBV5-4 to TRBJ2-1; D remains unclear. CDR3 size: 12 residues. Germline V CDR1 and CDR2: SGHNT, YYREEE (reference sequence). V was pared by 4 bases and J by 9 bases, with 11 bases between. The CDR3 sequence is CASSALLSEQFF. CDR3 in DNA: TGTGCCAGCAGCGCCCTTCTCAGTGAGCAGTTCTTC.

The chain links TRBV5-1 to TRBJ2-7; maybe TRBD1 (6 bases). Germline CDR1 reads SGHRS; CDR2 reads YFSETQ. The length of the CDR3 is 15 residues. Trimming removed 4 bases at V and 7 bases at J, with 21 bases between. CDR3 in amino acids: CASSQQQGSNGEQYF. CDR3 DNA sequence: TGCGCCAGCAGCCAACAACAGGGTTCAAATGGGGAGCAGTACTTC.

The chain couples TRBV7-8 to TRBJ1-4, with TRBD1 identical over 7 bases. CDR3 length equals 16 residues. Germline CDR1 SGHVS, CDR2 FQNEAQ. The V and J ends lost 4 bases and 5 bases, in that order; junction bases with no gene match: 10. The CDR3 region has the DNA TGTGCCAGCAGCTCCCTCTGGGCAGGGGGAAATGAAAAACTGTTTTTT. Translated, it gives CASSSLWAGGNEKLFF.

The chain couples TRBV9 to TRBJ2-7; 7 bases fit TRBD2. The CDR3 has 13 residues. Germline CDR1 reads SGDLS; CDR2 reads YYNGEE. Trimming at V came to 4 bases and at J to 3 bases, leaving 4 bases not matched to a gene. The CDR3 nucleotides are TGTGCCAGCAGCCTTGGGGGGGACTACGAGCAGTACTTC. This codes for CASSLGGDYEQYF.

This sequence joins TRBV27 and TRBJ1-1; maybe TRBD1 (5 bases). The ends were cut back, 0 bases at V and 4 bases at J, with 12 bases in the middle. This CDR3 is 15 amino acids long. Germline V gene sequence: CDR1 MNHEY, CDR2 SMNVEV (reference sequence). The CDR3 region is CASSLSRGGGTEAFF. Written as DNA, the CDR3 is TGTGCCAGCAGTTTATCTCGGGGCGGGGGCACTGAAGCTTTCTTT.

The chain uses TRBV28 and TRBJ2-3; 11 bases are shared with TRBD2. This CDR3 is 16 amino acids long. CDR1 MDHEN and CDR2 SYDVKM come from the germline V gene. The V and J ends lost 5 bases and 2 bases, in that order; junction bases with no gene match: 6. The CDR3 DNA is TGTGCCAGCAGTCCCGGGACTAGCGGATTCACAGATACGCAGTATTTT. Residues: CASSPGTSGFTDTQYF.

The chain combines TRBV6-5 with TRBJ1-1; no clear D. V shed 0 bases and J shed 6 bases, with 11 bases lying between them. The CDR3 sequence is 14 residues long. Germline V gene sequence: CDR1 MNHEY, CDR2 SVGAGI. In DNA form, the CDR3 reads TGTGCCAGCAGTTACTCCACAGTAGAGTCTGAAGCTTTCTTT. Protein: CASSYSTVESEAFF.

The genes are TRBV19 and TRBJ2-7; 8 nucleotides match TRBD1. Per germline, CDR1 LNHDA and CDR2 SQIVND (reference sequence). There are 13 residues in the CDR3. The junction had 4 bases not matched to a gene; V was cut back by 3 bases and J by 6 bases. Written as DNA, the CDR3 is TGTGCCAGTAGTATTGGTGACAGGGGCGAGCAGTACTTC. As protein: CASSIGDRGEQYF.

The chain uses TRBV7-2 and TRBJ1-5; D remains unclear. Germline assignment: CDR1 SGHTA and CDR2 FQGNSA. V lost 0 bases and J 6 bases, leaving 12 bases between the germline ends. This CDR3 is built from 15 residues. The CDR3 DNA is TGTGCCAGCAGCTTAGCGGCCCATGTCAGTCAGCCCCAGCATTTT. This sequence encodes CASSLAAHVSQPQHF. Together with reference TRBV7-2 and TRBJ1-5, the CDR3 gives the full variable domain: GAGVSQSPSNKVTEKGKDVELRCDPISGHTALYWYRQSLGQGLEFLIYFQGNSAPDKSGLPSDRFSAERTGGSVSTLTIQRTQQEDSAVYLCASSLAAHVSQPQHFGDGTRLSIL.

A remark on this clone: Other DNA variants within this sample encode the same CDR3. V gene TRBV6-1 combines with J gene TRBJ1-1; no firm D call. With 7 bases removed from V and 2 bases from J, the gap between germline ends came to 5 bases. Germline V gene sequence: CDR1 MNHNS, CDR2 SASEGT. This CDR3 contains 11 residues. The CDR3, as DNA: TGTGCCAGCACCTTTAACACTGAAGCTTTCTTT. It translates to CASTFNTEAFF.

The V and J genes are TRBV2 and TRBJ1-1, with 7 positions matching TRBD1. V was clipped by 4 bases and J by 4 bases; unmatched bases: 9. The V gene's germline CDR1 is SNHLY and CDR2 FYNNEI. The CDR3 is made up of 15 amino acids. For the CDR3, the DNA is TGTGCCAGCAGTGGACAGGGAAGAGTGGGCACTGAAGCTTTCTTT. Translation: CASSGQGRVGTEAFF.

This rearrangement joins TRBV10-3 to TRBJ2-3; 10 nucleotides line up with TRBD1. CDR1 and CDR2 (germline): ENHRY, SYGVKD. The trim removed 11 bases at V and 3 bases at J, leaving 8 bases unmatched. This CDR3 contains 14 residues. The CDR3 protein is CAVQEDRGTDTQYF. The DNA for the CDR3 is TGTGCCGTCCAGGAGGACAGGGGGACAGATACGCAGTATTTT.

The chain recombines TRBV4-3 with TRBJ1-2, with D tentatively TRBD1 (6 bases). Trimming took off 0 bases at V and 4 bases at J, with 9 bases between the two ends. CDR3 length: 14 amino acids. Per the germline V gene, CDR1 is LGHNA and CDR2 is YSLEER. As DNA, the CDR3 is TGCGCCAGCAGCCAAGAGGCCAGGGGCTATGGCTACACCTTC. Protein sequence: CASSQEARGYGYTF.